One and the same sample provided the 6 T cell receptor beta chains below, sequenced in a study of T cell repertoires in cytomegalovirus infection. MiXCR, run by TCRdb on the reads, gives a single entry per CDR3 protein. Of 150,000 to 160,000 distinct CDR3 sequences listed, about 20% were seen once; the top ten hold about 10%. The specimen sequenced was PBMCs. All receptors derive from a human donor in good health (CMV status not recorded). Some clones in this sample may be carry-over from other donors' samples.

As to this clonotype: The germline gene is not matched at one end of the junction; a read error may be the cause. The gene calls are TRBV7-6 and TRBJ2-2; 7 bases fit TRBD2. The CDR3 loop spans 16 amino acids. Germline V gives CDR1 SGHVS, CDR2 FNYEAQ. CDR3 nucleotides: TGTGCTAGCAGCCGAGGGTCAGCGGGATCAGGCGGGGAGCTGTTTTTT. It codes for CASSRGSAGSGGELFF.

This clonotype came up a few times. The chain links TRBV7-2 to TRBJ1-4; D gene ambiguous. CDR1 and CDR2 from the germline V gene are SGHTA and FQGNSA. Trimming shortened V by 1 base and J by 6 bases, and 9 bases separated the two germline ends. This CDR3 comprises 14 residues. The CDR3 coding sequence is TGTGCCAGCAGCTTAGACAAGAGGGATGAAAAACTGTTTTTT. Translating it yields CASSLDKRDEKLFF.

Only a few counts were recorded for this clonotype. The chain has TRBV7-9 and TRBJ2-2, with D possibly matching TRBD2 (5 bases). Germline loops: CDR1 SEHNR, CDR2 FQNEAQ (reference sequence). This CDR3 is 14 amino acids long. Trimming shortened V by 2 bases and J by 7 bases, and 11 bases separated the two germline ends. The DNA for the CDR3 is TGTGCCAGCAGCTTACAAGGGAGTGGCGGGGAGCTGTTTTTT. This translates into CASSLQGSGGELFF.

As for this clonotype: This may arise from a read error, as a much more abundant clone is one base away. V and J are TRBV7-2 and TRBJ2-7; D is perhaps TRBD2 (5 bases). Germline lookup yields CDR1 SGHTA and CDR2 FQGNSA. With 6 bases removed from V and 2 bases from J, the gap between germline ends came to 20 bases. The CDR3 is made up of 16 amino acids. The CDR3 sequence: CASSPLGQVAPYEQYF. The CDR3 nucleotides read TGTGCCAGCAGTCCCCTCGGTCAAGTAGCGCCCTACGAGCAGTACTTC.

This clonotype is a singleton in its sample. This may arise from a read error, as a much more abundant clone is one base away. This chain uses TRBV28 with TRBJ2-7; 11 nucleotides align to TRBD1. Germline V lookup: CDR1 MDHEN, CDR2 SYDVKM. V was pared by 3 bases and J by 5 bases, with 9 bases of the junction left unmatched. This CDR3 contains 16 residues. The CDR3 protein is CASSLDRGRSPHEQYF. The CDR3 coding sequence is TGTGCCAGCAGTTTGGACAGGGGGCGGTCCCCGCACGAGCAGTACTTC.

The rearrangement uses TRBV2 and TRBJ1-2; 8 bases are a match to TRBD1. Germline V gene data show CDR1 as SNHLY and CDR2 as FYNNEI. V was clipped by 1 base and J by 8 bases; unmatched bases: 6. This CDR3 contains 14 residues. This chain's CDR3 is CASSEVQGAVGYTF. The CDR3 nucleotides read TGTGCCAGCAGTGAAGTTCAGGGGGCAGTCGGCTACACCTTC.